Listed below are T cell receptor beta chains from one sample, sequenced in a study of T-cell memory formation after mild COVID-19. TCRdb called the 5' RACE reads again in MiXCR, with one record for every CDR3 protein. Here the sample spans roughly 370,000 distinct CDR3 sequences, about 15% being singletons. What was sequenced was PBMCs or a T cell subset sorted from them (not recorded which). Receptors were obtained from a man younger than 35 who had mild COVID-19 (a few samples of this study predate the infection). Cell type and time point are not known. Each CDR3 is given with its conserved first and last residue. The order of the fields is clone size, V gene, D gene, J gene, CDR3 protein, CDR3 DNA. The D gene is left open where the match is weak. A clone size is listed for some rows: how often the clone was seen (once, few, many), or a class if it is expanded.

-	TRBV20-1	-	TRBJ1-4	CSARTPTNEKLFF	TGCAGTGCTAGGACACCAACTAATGAAAAACTGTTTTTT
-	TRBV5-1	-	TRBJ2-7	CASSLDPGTYEQYF	TGCGCCAGCAGCTTGGATCCGGGGACCTACGAGCAGTACTTC
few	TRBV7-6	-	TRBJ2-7	CASSLYSTPHEQYF	TGTGCCAGCAGCTTATATTCGACCCCGCACGAGCAGTACTTC
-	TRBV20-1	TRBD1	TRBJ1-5	CSAPGTDSNQPQHF	TGCAGTGCTCCCGGGACAGATAGCAATCAGCCCCAGCATTTT
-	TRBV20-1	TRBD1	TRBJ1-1	CSARAGGQVNTEAFF	TGCAGTGCTAGAGCGGGTGGACAGGTGAACACTGAAGCTTTCTTT
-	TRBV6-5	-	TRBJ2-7	CASSLVPSHEGWHEQYF	TGTGCCAGCAGCCTGGTCCCCTCCCATGAGGGGTGGCACGAGCAGTACTTC
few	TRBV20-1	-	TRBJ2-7	CSARDSFSYEQYF	TGCAGTGCTAGGGACAGCTTCTCCTACGAGCAGTACTTC
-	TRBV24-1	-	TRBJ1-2	CATSDFGYEAGYTF	TGTGCCACCAGTGATTTCGGGTATGAGGCTGGCTACACCTTC
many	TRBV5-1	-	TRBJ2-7	CASSLGTGGDEQYF	TGCGCCAGCAGCCTCGGTACAGGGGGGGACGAGCAGTACTTC
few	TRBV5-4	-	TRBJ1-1	CASSLPSRGHTEAFF	TGTGCCAGCAGCTTACCTTCAAGGGGCCACACTGAAGCTTTCTTT
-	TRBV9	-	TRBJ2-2	CASSVAEEGGGIPGELFF	TGTGCCAGCAGCGTAGCAGAGGAGGGCGGGGGCATTCCCGGGGAGCTGTTTTTT
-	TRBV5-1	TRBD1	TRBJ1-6	CASSLDGTGSSPLHF	TGCGCCAGCAGCTTGGACGGGACAGGGAGTTCACCCCTCCACTTT
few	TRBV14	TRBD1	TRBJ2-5	CASSDLDRGRETQYF	TGTGCCAGCAGCGACCTGGACAGGGGGCGAGAGACCCAGTACTTC
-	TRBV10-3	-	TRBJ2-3	CAISDHGLMGVTDTQYF	TGTGCCATCAGTGATCATGGTCTTATGGGGGTTACAGATACGCAGTATTTT
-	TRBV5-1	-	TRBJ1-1	CASSQATQGIRNTEAFF	TGCGCCAGCAGCCAAGCCACTCAGGGGATTAGGAACACTGAAGCTTTCTTT
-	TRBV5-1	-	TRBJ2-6	CASSLIGPGANVLTF	TGCGCCAGCAGCTTGATAGGGCCCGGGGCCAACGTCCTGACTTTC
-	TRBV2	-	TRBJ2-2	CASRVAVAGELFF	TGTGCCAGCAGGGTCGCGGTGGCCGGGGAGCTGTTTTTT
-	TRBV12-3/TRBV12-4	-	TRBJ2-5	CASSLSGSGVETQYF	TGTGCCAGCAGTTTATCCGGCTCGGGGGTCGAGACCCAGTACTTC
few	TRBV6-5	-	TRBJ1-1	CASSYEGRTEAFF	TGTGCCAGCAGTTACGAGGGGAGGACTGAAGCTTTCTTT
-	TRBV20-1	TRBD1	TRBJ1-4	CSAQIRDRANEKLFF	TGCAGTGCTCAGATCCGGGACAGGGCTAATGAAAAACTGTTTTTT
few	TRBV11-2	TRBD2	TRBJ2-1	CAVPGGRGSYNEQFF	TGTGCCGTTCCGGGGGGGCGGGGTTCCTACAATGAGCAGTTCTTC
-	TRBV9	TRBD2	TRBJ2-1	CASSVGRGGYNEQFF	TGTGCCAGCAGCGTTGGACGGGGGGGCTACAATGAGCAGTTCTTC
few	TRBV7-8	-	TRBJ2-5	CASSLSQGWGKTQYF	TGTGCCAGCAGCTTATCCCAAGGGTGGGGTAAGACCCAGTACTTC
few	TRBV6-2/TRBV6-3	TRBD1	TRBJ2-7	CASSSPGGRGEQYF	TGTGCCAGCAGTTCCCCAGGGGGCCGGGGAGAGCAGTACTTC
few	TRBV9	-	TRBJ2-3	CASSGRKERTDTQYF	TGTGCCAGCAGCGGACGGAAGGAACGCACAGATACGCAGTATTTT
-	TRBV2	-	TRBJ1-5	CASSAEGRQPQHF	TGTGCCAGCAGTGCGGAGGGCAGGCAGCCCCAGCATTTT
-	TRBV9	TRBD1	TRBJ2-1	CASSPRTGQNEQFF	TGTGCCAGCAGCCCGCGGACAGGCCAGAATGAGCAGTTCTTC
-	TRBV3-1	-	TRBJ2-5	CASSPPLQDQETQYF	TGTGCCAGCAGCCCCCCCTTGCAGGATCAAGAGACCCAGTACTTC
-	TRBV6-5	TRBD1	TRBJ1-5	CASSPTGGTYQPQHF	TGTGCCAGCAGCCCAACAGGGGGTACTTACCAGCCCCAGCATTTT
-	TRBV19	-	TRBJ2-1	CASRGWRGDEQFF	TGTGCCAGTAGAGGGTGGCGCGGGGATGAGCAGTTCTTC
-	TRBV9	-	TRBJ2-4	CASSVEEPGDIQYF	TGTGCCAGCAGCGTAGAGGAACCGGGGGACATTCAGTACTTC
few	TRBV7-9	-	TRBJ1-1	CASSLKKNTEAFF	TGTGCCAGCAGCTTAAAGAAGAACACTGAAGCTTTCTTT
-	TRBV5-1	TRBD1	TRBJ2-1	CASSPSTGYFHNEQFF	TGCGCCAGCAGCCCATCGACAGGGTACTTCCACAATGAGCAGTTCTTC
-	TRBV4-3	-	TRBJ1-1	CASSQASQIGATEAFF	TGCGCCAGCAGCCAAGCGTCCCAAATAGGGGCCACTGAAGCTTTCTTT
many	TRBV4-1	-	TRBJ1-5	CASSQDTGSNQPQHF	TGCGCCAGCAGCCAAGATACAGGGAGCAATCAGCCCCAGCATTTT